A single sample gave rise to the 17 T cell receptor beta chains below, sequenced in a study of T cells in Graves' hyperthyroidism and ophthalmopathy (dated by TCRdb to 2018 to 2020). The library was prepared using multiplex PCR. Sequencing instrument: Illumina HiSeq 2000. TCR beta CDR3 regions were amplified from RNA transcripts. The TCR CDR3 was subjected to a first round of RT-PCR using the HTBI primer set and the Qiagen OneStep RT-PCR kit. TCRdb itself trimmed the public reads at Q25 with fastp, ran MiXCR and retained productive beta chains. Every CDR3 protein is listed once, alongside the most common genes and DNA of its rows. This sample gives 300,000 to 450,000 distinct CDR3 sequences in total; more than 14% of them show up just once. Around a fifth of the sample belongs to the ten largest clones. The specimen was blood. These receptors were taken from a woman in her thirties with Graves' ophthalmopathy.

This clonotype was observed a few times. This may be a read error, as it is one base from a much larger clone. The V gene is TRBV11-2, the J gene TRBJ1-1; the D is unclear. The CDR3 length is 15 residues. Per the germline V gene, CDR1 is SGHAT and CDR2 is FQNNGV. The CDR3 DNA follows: TGTGCCAGCAGCCCCCGGAGAGTTATGAACACTGGAGCTTTCTTT. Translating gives CASSPRRVMNTGAFF.

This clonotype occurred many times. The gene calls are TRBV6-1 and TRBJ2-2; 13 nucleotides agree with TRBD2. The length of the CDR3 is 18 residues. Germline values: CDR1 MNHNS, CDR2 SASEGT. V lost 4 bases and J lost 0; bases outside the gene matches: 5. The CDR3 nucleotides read TGTGCCAGCAGTGGGAGGACTAGCGGGGGACCGAACACCGGGGAGCTGTTTTTT. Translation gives CASSGRTSGGPNTGELFF.

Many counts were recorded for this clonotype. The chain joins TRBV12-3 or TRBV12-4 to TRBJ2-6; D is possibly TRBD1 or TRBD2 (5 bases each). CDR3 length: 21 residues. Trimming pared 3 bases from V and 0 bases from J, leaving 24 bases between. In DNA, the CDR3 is TGTGCCAGCAGTTTGTCGTTCGGGTCGGGACGAGTCGACTCTGGGGCCAACGTCCTGACTTTC. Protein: CASSLSFGSGRVDSGANVLTF.

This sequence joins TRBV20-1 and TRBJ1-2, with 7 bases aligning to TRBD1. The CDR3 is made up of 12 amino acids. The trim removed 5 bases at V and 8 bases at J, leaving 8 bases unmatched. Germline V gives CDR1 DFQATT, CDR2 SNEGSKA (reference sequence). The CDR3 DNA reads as TGCAGTGCTGGCGCCGAGACAGGGGGCTACACCTTC. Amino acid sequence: CSAGAETGGYTF.

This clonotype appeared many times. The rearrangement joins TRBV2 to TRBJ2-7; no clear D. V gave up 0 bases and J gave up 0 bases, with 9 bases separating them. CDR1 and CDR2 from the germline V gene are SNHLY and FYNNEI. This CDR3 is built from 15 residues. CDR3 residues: CASSEALEHSYEQYF. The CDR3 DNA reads TGTGCCAGCAGTGAAGCCTTGGAACACTCCTACGAGCAGTACTTC.

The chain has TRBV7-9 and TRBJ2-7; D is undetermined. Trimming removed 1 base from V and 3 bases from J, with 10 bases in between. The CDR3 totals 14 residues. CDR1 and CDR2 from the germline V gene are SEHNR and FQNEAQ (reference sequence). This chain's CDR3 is CASSLDFRVYEQYF. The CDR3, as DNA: TGTGCCAGCAGCTTAGATTTTCGGGTCTACGAGCAGTACTTC.

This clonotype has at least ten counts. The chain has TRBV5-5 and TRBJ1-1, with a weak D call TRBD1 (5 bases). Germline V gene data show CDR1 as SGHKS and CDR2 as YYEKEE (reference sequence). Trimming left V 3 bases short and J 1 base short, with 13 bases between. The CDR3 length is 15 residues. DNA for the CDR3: TGTGCCAGCAGCTCACCTCATGACAGGAACACTGAAGCTTTCTTT. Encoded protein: CASSSPHDRNTEAFF.

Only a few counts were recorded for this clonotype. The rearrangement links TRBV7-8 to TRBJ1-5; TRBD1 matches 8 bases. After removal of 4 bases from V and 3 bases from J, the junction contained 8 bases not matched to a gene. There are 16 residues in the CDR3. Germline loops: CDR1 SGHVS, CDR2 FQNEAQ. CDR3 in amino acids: CASSSTYRGDNQPQHF. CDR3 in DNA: TGTGCCAGCAGCTCCACCTACAGGGGGGACAATCAGCCCCAGCATTTT.

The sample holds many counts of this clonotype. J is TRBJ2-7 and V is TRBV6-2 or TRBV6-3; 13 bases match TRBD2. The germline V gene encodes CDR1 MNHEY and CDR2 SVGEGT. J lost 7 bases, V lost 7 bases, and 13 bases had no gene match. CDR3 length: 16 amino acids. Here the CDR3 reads CASTRTSGGFTGEQYF. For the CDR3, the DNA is TGTGCCAGCACCAGGACTAGCGGGGGCTTTACGGGGGAGCAGTACTTC.

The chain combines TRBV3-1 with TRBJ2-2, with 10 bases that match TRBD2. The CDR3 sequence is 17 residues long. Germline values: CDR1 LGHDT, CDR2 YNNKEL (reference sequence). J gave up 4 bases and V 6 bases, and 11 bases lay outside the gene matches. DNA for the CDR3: TGTGCCAGCAGATTGCCAGCGGGGGGGGGTAGCACCGGGGAGCTGTTTTTT. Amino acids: CASRLPAGGGSTGELFF.

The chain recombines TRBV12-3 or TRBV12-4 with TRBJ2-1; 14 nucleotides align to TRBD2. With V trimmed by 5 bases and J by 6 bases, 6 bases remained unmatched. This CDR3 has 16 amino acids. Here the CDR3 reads CASSAMTSGGANEQFF. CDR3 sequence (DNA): TGTGCCAGCAGTGCCATGACTAGCGGGGGGGCCAATGAGCAGTTCTTC.

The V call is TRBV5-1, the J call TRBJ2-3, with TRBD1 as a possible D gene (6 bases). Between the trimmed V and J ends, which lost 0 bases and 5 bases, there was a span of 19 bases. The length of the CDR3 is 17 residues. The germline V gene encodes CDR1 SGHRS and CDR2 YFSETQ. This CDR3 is CASSLASQTGGVDTQYF. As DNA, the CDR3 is TGCGCCAGCAGCTTGGCCTCTCAGACAGGAGGAGTAGATACGCAGTATTTT.

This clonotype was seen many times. In nucleotides, the CDR3 is TGCGCCAGCAGCTTGGTGGCAGGGGGCCCCTACAATGAGCAGTTCTTC. Translation: CASSLVAGGPYNEQFF. This sequence joins TRBV5-1 and TRBJ2-1; the match to TRBD1 covers 8 bases. Unmatched junction bases numbered 4, after V lost 0 bases and J lost 2 bases. Germline V lookup: CDR1 SGHRS, CDR2 YFSETQ. The CDR3 totals 16 residues.

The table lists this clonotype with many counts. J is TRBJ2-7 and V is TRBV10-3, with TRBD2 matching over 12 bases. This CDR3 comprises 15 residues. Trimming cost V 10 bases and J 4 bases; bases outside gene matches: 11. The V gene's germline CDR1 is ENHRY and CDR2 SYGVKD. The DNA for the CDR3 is TGTGCCACCAGGACCCTAGCGGGGGGGCCGTACGAGCAGTACTTC. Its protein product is CATRTLAGGPYEQYF.

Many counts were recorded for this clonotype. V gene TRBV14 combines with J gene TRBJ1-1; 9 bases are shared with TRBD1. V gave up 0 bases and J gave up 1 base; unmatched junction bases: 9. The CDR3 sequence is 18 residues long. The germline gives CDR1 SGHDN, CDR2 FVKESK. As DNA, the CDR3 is TGTGCCAGCAGCCAAGAAGGCCCTGACAGGGGGTGGAACACTGAAGCTTTCTTT. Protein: CASSQEGPDRGWNTEAFF.

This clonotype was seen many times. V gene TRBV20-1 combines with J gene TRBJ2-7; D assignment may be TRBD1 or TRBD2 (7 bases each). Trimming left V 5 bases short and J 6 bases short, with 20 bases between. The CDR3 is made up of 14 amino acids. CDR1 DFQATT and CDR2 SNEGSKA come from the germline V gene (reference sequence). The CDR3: CSAGTRGGYGEQYF. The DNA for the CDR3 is TGCAGTGCTGGGACCAGGGGGGGGTACGGCGAGCAGTACTTC.

The CDR3 DNA sequence: TGTGCCAGTAGTCACCGACAGGGTTCTGGGGCCAACGTCCTGACTTTC. Amino acids: CASSHRQGSGANVLTF. The chain uses TRBV19 and TRBJ2-6, with TRBD1 matching 7 bases. After removal of 5 bases from V and 1 base from J, the junction contained 5 bases not matched to a gene. Germline-derived CDR1 and CDR2 are LNHDA and SQIVND (reference sequence). The CDR3 length is 16 residues.